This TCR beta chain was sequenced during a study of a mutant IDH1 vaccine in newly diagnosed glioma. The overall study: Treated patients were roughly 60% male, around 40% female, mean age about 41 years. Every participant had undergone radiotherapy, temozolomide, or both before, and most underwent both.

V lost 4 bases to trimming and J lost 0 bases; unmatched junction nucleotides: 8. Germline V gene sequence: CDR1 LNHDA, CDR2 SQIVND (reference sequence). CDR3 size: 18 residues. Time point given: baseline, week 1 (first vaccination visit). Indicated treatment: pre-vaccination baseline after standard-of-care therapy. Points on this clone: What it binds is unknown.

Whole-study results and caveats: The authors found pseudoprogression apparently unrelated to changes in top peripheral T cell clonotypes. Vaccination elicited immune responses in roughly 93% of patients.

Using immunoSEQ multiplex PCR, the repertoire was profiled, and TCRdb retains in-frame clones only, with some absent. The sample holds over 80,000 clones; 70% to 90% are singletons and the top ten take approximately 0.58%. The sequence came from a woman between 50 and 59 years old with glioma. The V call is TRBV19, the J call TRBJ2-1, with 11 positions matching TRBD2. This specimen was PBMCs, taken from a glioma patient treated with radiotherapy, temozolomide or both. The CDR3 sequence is CASSKTSGTSSSYNEQFF. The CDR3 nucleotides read TGTGCCAGTAGTAAGACTAGCGGGACCAGCAGCTCCTACAATGAGCAGTTCTTC. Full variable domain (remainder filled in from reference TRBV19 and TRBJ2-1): DGGITQSPKYLFRKEGQNVTLSCEQNLNHDAMYWYRQDPGQGLRLIYYSQIVNDFQKGDIAEGYSVSREKKESFPLTVTSAQKNPTAFYLCASSKTSGTSSSYNEQFFGPGTRLTVL.